This T cell receptor (beta chain) emerged from a study of radiotherapy plus CTLA-4 blockade in lung cancer. Trimming removed 3 bases from V and 2 bases from J, with 11 bases in between. The V gene's germline CDR1 is SQVTM and CDR2 ANQGSEA. CDR3 length: 13 residues. Participants had chemo-refractory metastatic non-small-cell lung cancer and were treated with focal radiation plus ipilimumab CTLA-4 blockade. Assay: immunoSEQ multiplex PCR; the TCRdb copy retains only in-frame clones and omits some. Among roughly 24,000 clones listed, approximately 77% were seen once. Sequenced here: peripheral blood, sampled from a patient treated with radiotherapy plus ipilimumab. The chain joins TRBV29-1 to TRBJ2-7, with D perhaps being TRBD1 or TRBD2 (5 bases each). The origin of this receptor is a human donor with non-small cell lung cancer that progressed on radiotherapy plus ipilimumab. CDR3 loop: CSVEGTSPYEQYF. For the CDR3, the DNA is TGCAGCGTTGAGGGGACGAGCCCCTACGAGCAGTACTTC.